The clone carrying this T cell receptor beta chain came up a few times. The target antigen is unknown. The sample contains more than one DNA sequence encoding this CDR3. This sample is drawn from a study of cytomegalovirus exposure and HLA in healthy donors. Study-level results: Generally TCR sequences proved uncommon, though certain public TCRs appeared in numerous donors. In vitro checks showed that a few CMV-associated chains really do target CMV antigens. A classifier reportedly called cytomegalovirus status with high sensitivity and specificity.

TCRdb's copy holds only in-frame clones and misses some; the assay was immunoSEQ multiplex PCR. The sample lists over 70,000 clones; roughly 89% were seen once. This CDR3 region has 14 residues. The junction had 6 bases not matched to a gene; V was cut back by 8 bases and J by 2 bases. Germline assignment: CDR1 MNHNY and CDR2 SVGAGI (reference sequence). Input material: PBMCs. The receptor's source is a woman aged 18 to 35 in good health and CMV-seropositive. The chain couples TRBV6-6 to TRBJ2-3, with 8 bases matching TRBD1. The CDR3: CASSGQGHTDTQYF. DNA of the CDR3: TGTGCCAGCTCTGGACAGGGCCACACAGATACGCAGTATTTT.